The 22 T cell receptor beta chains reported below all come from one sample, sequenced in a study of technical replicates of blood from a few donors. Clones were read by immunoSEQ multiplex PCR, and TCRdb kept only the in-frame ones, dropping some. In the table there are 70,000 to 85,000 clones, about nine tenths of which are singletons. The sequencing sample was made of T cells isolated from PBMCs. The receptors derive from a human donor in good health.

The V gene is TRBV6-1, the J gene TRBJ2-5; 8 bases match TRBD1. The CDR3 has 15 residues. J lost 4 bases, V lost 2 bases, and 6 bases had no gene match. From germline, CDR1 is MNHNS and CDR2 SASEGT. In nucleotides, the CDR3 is TGTGCCAGCAGTGAAAGCCAGGGGGCCGCAGAGACCCAGTACTTC. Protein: CASSESQGAAETQYF.

The chain's CDR3 is CASSQALRGQDHQGYTF. The CDR3 DNA follows: TGTGCCAGCAGCCAAGCCCTCCGAGGGCAGGATCATCAAGGCTACACCTTC. V gene TRBV4-2 combines with J gene TRBJ1-2; D gene ambiguous. The germline V gene has CDR1 LGHNA and CDR2 YNFKEQ. Trimming shortened V by 1 base and J by 8 bases, and 23 bases separated the two germline ends. The length of the CDR3 is 17 residues.

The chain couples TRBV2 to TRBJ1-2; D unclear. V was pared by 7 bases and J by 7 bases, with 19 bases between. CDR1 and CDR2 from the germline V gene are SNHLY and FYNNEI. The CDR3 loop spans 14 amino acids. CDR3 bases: TGTGCCAGCATTCGACAAGTAAACCTCCCTGGCTACACCTTC. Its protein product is CASIRQVNLPGYTF.

CDR3 in amino acids: CAIRGTSSTDTQYF. The CDR3 DNA reads TGTGCCATCAGGGGGACTAGCAGCACAGATACGCAGTATTTT. The chain couples TRBV10-3 to TRBJ2-3, with TRBD2 matching 9 bases. CDR1 and CDR2 from the germline V gene are ENHRY and SYGVKD. CDR3 length equals 14 residues. V lost 6 bases and J lost 0; bases outside the gene matches: 1.

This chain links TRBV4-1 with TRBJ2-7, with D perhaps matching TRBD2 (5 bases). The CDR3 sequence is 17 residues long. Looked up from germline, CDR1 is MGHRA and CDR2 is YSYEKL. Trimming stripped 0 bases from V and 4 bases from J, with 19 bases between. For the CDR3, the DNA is TGCGCCAGCAGCCAAGAACGAGGTTCGCGGGCAAGATACGAGCAGTACTTC. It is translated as CASSQERGSRARYEQYF.

This chain's CDR3 is CASSLSLGDQPQHF. DNA for the CDR3: TGTGCCAGCAGTTTATCTCTCGGGGATCAGCCCCAGCATTTT. The chain is built from TRBV27 and TRBJ1-5; D is undetermined. Trimming removed 0 bases at V and 5 bases at J, with 8 bases between. The CDR3 contains 14 residues. The V gene's germline CDR1 is MNHEY and CDR2 SMNVEV (reference sequence).

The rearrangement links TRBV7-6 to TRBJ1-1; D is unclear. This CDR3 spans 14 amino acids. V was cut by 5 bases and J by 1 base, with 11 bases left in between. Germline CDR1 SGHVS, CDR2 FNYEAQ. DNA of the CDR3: TGTGCCAGCAGCCGCGGTGAAGGGAACACTGAAGCTTTCTTT. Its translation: CASSRGEGNTEAFF.

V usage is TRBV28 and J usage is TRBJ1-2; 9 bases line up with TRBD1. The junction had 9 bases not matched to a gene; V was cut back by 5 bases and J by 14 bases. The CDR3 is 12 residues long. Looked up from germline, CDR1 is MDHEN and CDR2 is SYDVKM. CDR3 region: CASSLGTGWLTF. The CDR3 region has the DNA TGTGCCAGCAGTCTCGGGACAGGGTGGTTGACCTTC.

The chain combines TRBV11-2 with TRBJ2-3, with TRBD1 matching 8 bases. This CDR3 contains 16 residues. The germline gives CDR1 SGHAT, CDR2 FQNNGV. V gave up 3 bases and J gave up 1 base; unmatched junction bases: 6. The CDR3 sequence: CASSFLPGQGTDTQYF. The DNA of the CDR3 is TGTGCCAGCAGCTTTCTTCCGGGACAGGGCACAGATACGCAGTATTTT.

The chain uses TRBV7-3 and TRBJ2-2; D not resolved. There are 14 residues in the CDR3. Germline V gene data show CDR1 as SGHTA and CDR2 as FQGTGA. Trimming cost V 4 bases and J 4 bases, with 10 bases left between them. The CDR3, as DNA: TGTGCCAGCAGCTCCCAAGCCGGCACCGGGGAGCTGTTTTTT. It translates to CASSSQAGTGELFF.

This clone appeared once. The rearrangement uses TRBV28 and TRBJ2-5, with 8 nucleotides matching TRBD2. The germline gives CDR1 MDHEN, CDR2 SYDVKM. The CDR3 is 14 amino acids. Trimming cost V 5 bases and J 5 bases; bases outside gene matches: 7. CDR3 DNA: TGTGCCAGCAGTCCCCCGGGACTAGTGGAGACCCAGTACTTC. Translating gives CASSPPGLVETQYF.

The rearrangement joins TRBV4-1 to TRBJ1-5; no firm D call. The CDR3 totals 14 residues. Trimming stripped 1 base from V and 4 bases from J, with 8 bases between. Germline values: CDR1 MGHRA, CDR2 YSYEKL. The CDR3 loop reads CASSQVAGNQPQHF. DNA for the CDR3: TGCGCCAGCAGCCAAGTCGCGGGAAATCAGCCCCAGCATTTT.

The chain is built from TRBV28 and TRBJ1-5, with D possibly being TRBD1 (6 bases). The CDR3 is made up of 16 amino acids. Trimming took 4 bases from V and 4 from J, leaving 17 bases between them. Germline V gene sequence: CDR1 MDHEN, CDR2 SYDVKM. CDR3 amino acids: CASSSIPTGANQPQHF. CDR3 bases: TGTGCCAGCAGTTCTATACCGACAGGAGCGAATCAGCCCCAGCATTTT.

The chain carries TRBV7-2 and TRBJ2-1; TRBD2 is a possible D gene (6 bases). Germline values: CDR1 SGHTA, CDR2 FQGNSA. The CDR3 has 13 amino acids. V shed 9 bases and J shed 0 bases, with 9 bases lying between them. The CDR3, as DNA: TGTGCCAGGGTCGGGAGCTCCTACAATGAGCAGTTCTTC. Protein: CARVGSSYNEQFF.

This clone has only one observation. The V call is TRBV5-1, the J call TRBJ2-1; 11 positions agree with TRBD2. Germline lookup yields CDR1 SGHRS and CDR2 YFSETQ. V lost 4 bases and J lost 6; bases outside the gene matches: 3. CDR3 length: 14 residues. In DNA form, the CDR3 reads TGCGCCAGCAGCCATGGGACTAGCGGCAATGAGCAGTTCTTC. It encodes CASSHGTSGNEQFF.

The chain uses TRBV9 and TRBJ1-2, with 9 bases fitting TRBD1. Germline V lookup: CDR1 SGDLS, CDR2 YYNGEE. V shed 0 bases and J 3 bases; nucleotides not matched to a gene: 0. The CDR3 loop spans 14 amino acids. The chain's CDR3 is CASSVGQGDYGYTF. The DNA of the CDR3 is TGTGCCAGCAGCGTAGGACAGGGGGACTATGGCTACACCTTC.

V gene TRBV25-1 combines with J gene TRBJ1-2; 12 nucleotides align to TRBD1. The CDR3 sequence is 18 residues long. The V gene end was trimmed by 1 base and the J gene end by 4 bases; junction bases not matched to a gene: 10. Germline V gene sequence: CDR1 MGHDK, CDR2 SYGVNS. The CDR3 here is CASSEFPLRDRGPYGYTF. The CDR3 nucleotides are TGTGCCAGCAGTGAATTTCCCCTCCGGGACAGGGGGCCCTATGGCTACACCTTC.

This CDR3 is CASSHSSDRGFGQPQHF. CDR3 sequence (DNA): TGTGCCAGCAGCCACTCTTCGGACAGGGGGTTCGGTCAGCCCCAGCATTTT. The chain carries TRBV4-2 and TRBJ1-5, with 10 bases identical to TRBD1. Germline V gene lookup returns CDR1 LGHNA and CDR2 YNFKEQ. CDR3 size: 17 residues. V lost 3 bases, J lost 6 bases, and 11 bases stayed unmatched.

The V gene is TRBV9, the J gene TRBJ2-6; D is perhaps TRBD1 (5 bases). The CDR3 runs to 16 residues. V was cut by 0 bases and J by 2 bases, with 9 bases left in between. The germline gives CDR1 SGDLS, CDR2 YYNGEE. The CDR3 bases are TGTGCCAGCAGCGTAGGGTCAGGGCCTGGGGCCAACGTCCTGACTTTC. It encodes CASSVGSGPGANVLTF.

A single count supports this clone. The CDR3 reads CASSLGLAGSEQYF. Written as DNA, the CDR3 is TGTGCCAGCAGCTTGGGACTAGCGGGAAGCGAGCAGTACTTC. The chain is built from TRBV7-8 and TRBJ2-7; 13 bases map to TRBD2. The CDR3 runs to 14 residues. Germline V gives CDR1 SGHVS, CDR2 FQNEAQ. The V and J ends lost 3 bases and 6 bases, in that order; junction bases with no gene match: 2. Together with reference TRBV7-8 and TRBJ2-7, the CDR3 gives the full variable domain: GAGVSQSPRYKVAKRGQDVALRCDPISGHVSLFWYQQALGQGPEFLTYFQNEAQLDKSGLPSDRFFAERPEGSVSTLKIQRTQQEDSAVYLCASSLGLAGSEQYFGPGTRLTVT.

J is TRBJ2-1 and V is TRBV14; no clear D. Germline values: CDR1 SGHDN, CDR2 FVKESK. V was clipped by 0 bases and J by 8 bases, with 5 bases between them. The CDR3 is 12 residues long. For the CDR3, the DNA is TGTGCCAGCAGCCAAGAGAGTTATGAGCAGTTCTTC. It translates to CASSQESYEQFF.

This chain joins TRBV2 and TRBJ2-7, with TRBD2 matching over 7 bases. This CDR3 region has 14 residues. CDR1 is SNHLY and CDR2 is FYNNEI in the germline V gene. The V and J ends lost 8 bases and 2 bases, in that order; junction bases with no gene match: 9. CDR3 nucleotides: TGTGCCAGCTCTGACGGGAGGCTTCCCTACGAGCAGTACTTC. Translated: CASSDGRLPYEQYF.